Listed below are T cell receptor beta chains from one sample, sequenced in a study of cytomegalovirus exposure and HLA in healthy donors. Measured with immunoSEQ multiplex PCR; TCRdb has only the in-frame clones, and not every one. The sample carries about 160,000 clones, around 79% recorded once. The sequenced sample consisted of PBMCs. All receptors derive from a woman between 35 and 50 years old in good health and CMV-seronegative. Each CDR3 is given with its conserved first and last residue. Rows give clone size only sometimes, using once, few, many, or a class for an expanded clone.

TRBV18	NA	CASSPNAGMNTEAFF
TRBV2	NA	CASLTGGASGYTF
TRBV7-9	NA	CASSDGTVWNQPQHF
TRBV5-1	NA	CASSLTVADTGELFF
TRBV7-9	NA	CSSSLAGGRAMNTEAFF
TRBV5-1	NA	CASSLATGGNTIYF
TRBV6-1	NA	CAAYAGQNYGYTF
TRBV6-5	NA	CASKFDRAYNEQFF
TRBV6-5	NA	CASSYGRGTTNEKLFF
TRBV5-5	few	CASSLWEGQPQHF
TRBV28	NA	CASSLRGAGSFRTYEQYF
TRBV5-1	NA	CASSLVGSSYNEQFF
TRBV6-6	once	CASSYSLAGGTDTQYF
TRBV10-2	NA	CASSPNRGPRYF
TRBV7-8	NA	CASSFRSAGLANYGYTF
TRBV7-9	NA	CASSLGRTGGVTGELFF
TRBV7-9	NA	CSSSPLVEQYF
TRBV19	NA	CASSINGDRANTIYF
TRBV7-6	NA	CASSHDRSGELFF
TRBV2	NA	CASTPGGTGHNEQFF
TRBV7-9	NA	CSSSLGGTSSGNTIYF
TRBV11-2	NA	CASSQIQVSGTGGNGYTF
TRBV6-5	NA	CASSIQGLLIEKLFF
TRBV7-3	NA	CASSLTGSNTEAFF
TRBV7-3	NA	CASSFMGREGYTF
TRBV6-6	NA	CASSPTGDYGYTF
TRBV6-1	NA	CASSVQGTNEKLFF
TRBV6-5	NA	CASSSTGGVTYEQYF
TRBV13	NA	CASSPGLGELFF
TRBV5-1	NA	CASSLRTGNNEQFF
TRBV5-1	NA	CASSLDRLAGGSYNEQFF
TRBV7-8	NA	CASSFNSDRRNTEAFF
TRBV15	NA	CATSRSGSNSPLHF
TRBV5-6	NA	CASTKLQGAWSPLHF
TRBV18	NA	CASSTQFLRVGETQYF
TRBV7-6	few	CASSALAGAYEQYF
TRBV21-1	NA	CASSKWAPKNQPQHF
TRBV4-1	NA	CASSQGLAGGEETQYF
TRBV5-6	few	CASRLGQGYNSPLHF
TRBV19	NA	CASSYRGNYGYTF
TRBV7-9	few	CASSTARGAVNEKLFF
TRBV18	NA	CASSPGLQGSNEQFF
TRBV11-2	NA	CASSLVSGNTEAFF
TRBV14	NA	CASSQAQTQYF
TRBV27	few	CASSISPGFGYGYTF
TRBV5-1	NA	CASSLGWTSGGVNEQFF
TRBV11-2	NA	CASSLEGLAPGETQYF
TRBV4-1	NA	CASSLVAFVANTGELFF
TRBV6-1	NA	CASSEARSMGGPRETQYF
TRBV25-1	once	CASRPQGSGANVLTF
TRBV5-1	NA	CASSLVVALAGGNEQFF
TRBV20-1	NA	CSATDYEQYF
TRBV19	NA	CASSSRTGQNTEAFF
TRBV6-5	NA	CASSFSGQGTGNTIYF
TRBV5-1	NA	CASSRNRVGNEQFF
TRBV7-8	NA	CASGQGINYGYTF
TRBV5-1	once	CASSLAGGSDEQYF